The 9 T cell receptor beta chains given below trace back to one sample, sequenced in a study of T-cell reconstitution after alpha-beta-depleted transplantation in children. Molecular barcoding with unique molecular identifiers was used for the TCRbeta library. TCRdb recomputed calls from the PCR reads with MiXCR, one row per CDR3 protein. The data hold roughly 280,000 distinct CDR3 sequences, with approximately 10% observed a single time. The source material was peripheral blood, sampled 180 days after TCRalphabeta/CD19-depleted stem cell transplant. These receptors all stem from a male patient aged 2 to 10 who had a stem cell transplant for chronic granulomatous disease, so the T cells may come from the graft donor.

The chain is built from TRBV30 and TRBJ1-5; unclear D gene. The CDR3 totals 13 residues. Per the germline V gene, CDR1 is GTSNPN and CDR2 is SVGIG (reference sequence). Trimming took off 0 bases at V and 5 bases at J, with 8 bases between the two ends. The CDR3 loop is CAWSVRSDQPQHF. In DNA form, the CDR3 reads TGTGCCTGGAGTGTTAGGTCTGATCAGCCCCAGCATTTT.

This clonotype was recorded many times. This rearrangement joins TRBV7-9 to TRBJ2-5; 14 bases agree with TRBD2. After removal of 3 bases from V and 3 bases from J, the junction contained 3 bases not matched to a gene. The length of the CDR3 is 16 residues. Germline V gene sequence: CDR1 SEHNR, CDR2 FQNEAQ (reference sequence). The CDR3 protein is CASSFGTSGGKETQYF. The DNA of the CDR3 is TGTGCCAGCAGCTTTGGGACTAGCGGGGGAAAAGAGACCCAGTACTTC.

This clonotype was observed at least ten times. The rearrangement links TRBV5-1 to TRBJ2-5; D is unresolved. Per the germline V gene, CDR1 is SGHRS and CDR2 is YFSETQ. The V gene lost 3 bases and the J gene lost 5 bases, with 11 bases spanning the gap. The CDR3 runs to 13 residues. The CDR3 DNA follows: TGCGCCAGCAGCTCACCTACAGCCGAGACCCAGTACTTC. The encoded protein is CASSSPTAETQYF.

With respect to this clonotype: This sequence may be a read error, since a much larger clone differs from it by one base. The chain uses TRBV5-6 and TRBJ2-3; 11 nucleotides line up with TRBD1. This CDR3 has 18 residues. V lost 2 bases, J lost 0 bases, and 8 bases stayed unmatched. CDR1 SGHDT and CDR2 YYEEEE come from the germline V gene. CDR3 sequence (DNA): TGTGCCAGCAGCTTCGGGACAGGGGGGGTGGCTAGCACAGATACGCAGTATTTT. Translated, it gives CASSFGTGGVASTDTQYF.

Ten or more counts support this clonotype. This sequence joins TRBV12-3 or TRBV12-4 and TRBJ2-3; 7 bases agree with TRBD1. This CDR3 has 15 residues. V gave up 4 bases and J gave up 6 bases; unmatched junction bases: 10. This chain's CDR3 is CASSSTGVLADTQYF. DNA for the CDR3: TGTGCCAGCAGTTCCACAGGGGTCTTGGCGGATACGCAGTATTTT.

This clonotype was observed many times. V is TRBV20-1 and J is TRBJ2-5, with TRBD1 as a possible D gene (6 bases). With 3 bases removed from V and 4 bases from J, the gap between germline ends came to 12 bases. Germline-derived CDR1 and CDR2 are DFQATT and SNEGSKA (reference sequence). The CDR3 contains 13 residues. CDR3 sequence: CSARPGDAETQYF. For the CDR3, the DNA is TGCAGTGCTAGGCCAGGGGATGCAGAGACCCAGTACTTC.

There are many counts of this clonotype. V usage is TRBV5-1 and J usage is TRBJ2-1, with TRBD2 matching over 15 bases. Germline V gives CDR1 SGHRS, CDR2 YFSETQ. The CDR3 runs to 14 residues. J was trimmed by 10 bases and V by 4 bases; bases with no gene match: 3. As DNA, the CDR3 is TGCGCCAGCAGCCCAGGACTAGCGGGAGGGGAGCAGTTCTTC. Translated: CASSPGLAGGEQFF.

V is TRBV18 and J is TRBJ2-1; D is unclear. This CDR3 has 15 amino acids. Trimming shortened V by 3 bases and J by 7 bases, and 16 bases separated the two germline ends. Germline V gene sequence: CDR1 KGHSH, CDR2 LQKENI. Here the CDR3 DNA reads TGTGCCAGCTCACCCAAAAACACCCCTCGGAATGAGCAGTTCTTC. Its translation is CASSPKNTPRNEQFF.

The sample holds many counts of this clonotype. The V gene is TRBV7-2, the J gene TRBJ2-7; 8 nucleotides match TRBD2. V trimming: 5 bases; J trimming: 2 bases; junction bases outside the gene matches: 5. Germline CDR1 reads SGHTA; CDR2 reads FQGNSA. CDR3 length: 14 residues. The CDR3, as DNA: TGTGCCAGCAGCCCGGGACTAGAGCCCTACGAGCAGTACTTC. Translation gives CASSPGLEPYEQYF.